This is a list of T cell receptor beta chains from one sample in a study of blood T cell repertoires in COVID-19. Sequenced by immunoSEQ multiplex PCR; TCRdb stores in-frame clones only, minus some. The data show approximately 300,000 clones, just under 90% seen once. Sequencing was done on a sample of PBMCs or T cells enriched from blood (not recorded which). All receptors derive from a woman under 40 who had recovered from COVID-19. Each CDR3 is given with its conserved first and last residue. Each record gives: J gene, CDR3 length, D gene, clone size, V gene, CDR3 DNA, CDR3 protein. D genes are given only for firm matches. Clone sizes are given selectively: once, few, many, or a class where the clone is expanded.

TRBJ1-4 | 14 | NA | NA | TRBV7-2 | TGTGCCAGCAGCCAAATACAGGGATACGAAAAACTGTTTTTT | CASSQIQGYEKLFF
TRBJ1-4 | 15 | TRBD1 | NA | TRBV7-9 | TGTGCCAGCAGCTTGACCGGGACAGGGGTTGAAAAACTGTTTTTT | CASSLTGTGVEKLFF
TRBJ2-6 | 18 | TRBD2 | NA | TRBV5-1 | TGCGCCAGCAGCTCGCGGGGGGCGGGAGAATCTGGGGCCAACGTCCTGACTTTC | CASSSRGAGESGANVLTF
TRBJ2-4 | 13 | NA | NA | TRBV2 | TGTGCCAGCAGTGAGGTCCCCGGAAACATTCAGTACTTC | CASSEVPGNIQYF
TRBJ1-6 | 16 | TRBD1 | NA | TRBV18 | TGTGCCAGCTCACTGATATCGCGGGACAGGGTCTCACCCCTCCACTTT | CASSLISRDRVSPLHF
TRBJ2-3 | 17 | TRBD1 | NA | TRBV3-1/TRBV3-2 | TGTGCCAGCAGCCAAGAGCAGGGGGCGATGGGGTCAGATACGCAGTATTTT | CASSQEQGAMGSDTQYF
TRBJ2-7 | 14 | TRBD1 | NA | TRBV5-1 | TGCGCCAGCAGCTTCCGGGACAGGGGTTACGAGCAGTACTTC | CASSFRDRGYEQYF
TRBJ2-7 | 12 | NA | NA | TRBV10-1 | TGCGCCAGCAGTGACCGGGGGTACGAGCAGTACTTC | CASSDRGYEQYF
TRBJ2-1 | 12 | NA | NA | TRBV7-2 | TGTGCCAGCAGCTCAATCTACAATGAGCAGTTCTTC | CASSSIYNEQFF
TRBJ1-1 | 15 | NA | NA | TRBV7-2 | TGTGCCAGCAGTCGGGGGAGGGCCGAGTACACTGAAGCTTTCTTT | CASSRGRAEYTEAFF
TRBJ2-7 | 14 | TRBD1 | NA | TRBV2 | TGTGCCAGCATAACTGACAGGGATAGGTACGAGCAGTACTTC | CASITDRDRYEQYF
TRBJ1-1 | 15 | TRBD1 | NA | TRBV15 | TGTGCCACCAGCAGAGAACTGGGACAGGGCACTGAAGCTTTCTTT | CATSRELGQGTEAFF
TRBJ2-2 | 15 | TRBD2 | NA | TRBV27 | TGTGCCAGCACCCGCAGCGGGAGAGGGGGCGGGGAGCTGTTTTTT | CASTRSGRGGGELFF
TRBJ1-2 | 16 | TRBD1 | once | TRBV7-2 | TGTGCCAGCAGCCTTCCCGGGACAGCACTTAACTATGGCTACACCTTC | CASSLPGTALNYGYTF
TRBJ2-7 | 15 | TRBD2 | few | TRBV5-4 | TGTGCCAGCAGCTTGATCCCAGCGGGAGTCTCTGAGCAGTACTTC | CASSLIPAGVSEQYF
TRBJ2-7 | 13 | NA | few | TRBV7-9 | TGTGCCAGCAGCCCCCTCCTAGACTACGAGCAGTACTTC | CASSPLLDYEQYF
TRBJ2-3 | 12 | NA | once | TRBV7-2 | TGTGCCAGCAGCTTAATCCGAGATACGCAGTATTTT | CASSLIRDTQYF
TRBJ1-2 | 12 | NA | NA | TRBV19 | TGTGCCAGTAGAGGCGGGTACTATGGCTACACCTTC | CASRGGYYGYTF
TRBJ2-1 | 14 | NA | NA | TRBV30 | TGTGCCTGGAGTCCCCTCGTTGCCTACAATGAGCAGTTCTTC | CAWSPLVAYNEQFF
TRBJ1-4 | 13 | NA | NA | TRBV4-3 | TGCGCCAGCAGCCAAGAAGTAGGGGCCAAACTGTTTTTT | CASSQEVGAKLFF
TRBJ2-1 | 16 | NA | NA | TRBV11-2 | TGTGCCAGCAGCTTAGGTTTCCCCCCCGGTCGATACGAGCAGTTCTTC | CASSLGFPPGRYEQFF
TRBJ1-6 | 14 | TRBD1 | NA | TRBV6-5 | TGTGCCGGGGGGACAGGGATTCCTAATTCACCCCTCCACTTT | CAGGTGIPNSPLHF
TRBJ2-1 | 15 | TRBD2 | NA | TRBV29-1 | TGCAGCGTTGAAGATGTGGGCGGGAGGGTCAATGAGCAGTTCTTC | CSVEDVGGRVNEQFF
TRBJ1-5 | 14 | NA | NA | TRBV30 | TGTGCCTGGAGTTTGGGGGGTAGCAATCAGCCCCAGCATTTT | CAWSLGGSNQPQHF
TRBJ2-3 | 15 | NA | NA | TRBV24-1 | TGTGCCACCAGTGATATAGTGGGAGCCACAGATACGCAGTATTTT | CATSDIVGATDTQYF
TRBJ1-1 | 16 | TRBD1 | NA | TRBV19 | TGTGCCAGTAGTAAACTCTCGACAGGGTATGGGAGTGAAGCTTTCTTT | CASSKLSTGYGSEAFF
TRBJ1-1 | 14 | TRBD1 | NA | TRBV5-1 | TGCGCCAGCAGCTTGAATATCGGACAGGTTGAAGCTTTCTTT | CASSLNIGQVEAFF
TRBJ2-1 | 14 | NA | NA | TRBV27 | TGTGCCAGCAGTCTAAACAGGGTGTCCAATGAGCAGTTCTTC | CASSLNRVSNEQFF
TRBJ1-5 | 15 | NA | few | TRBV3-1/TRBV3-2 | TGTGCCAGCAGCCAAGTCGCGGGCGGCAATCAGCCCCAGCATTTT | CASSQVAGGNQPQHF
TRBJ1-2 | 12 | NA | NA | TRBV25-1 | TGTGCCAGCAGTGAAGGGGCGTTCGGCTACACCTTC | CASSEGAFGYTF
TRBJ2-2 | 17 | NA | NA | TRBV2 | TGTGCCAGCAGTGACCGGACTCGGCCCAGGGGCACCGGGGAGCTGTTTTTT | CASSDRTRPRGTGELFF
TRBJ2-7 | 14 | NA | NA | TRBV3-1/TRBV3-2 | TGTGCCAGCAGCCAAGTCGGGGGGCCGGGCGAGCAGTACTTC | CASSQVGGPGEQYF
TRBJ1-1 | 11 | NA | NA | TRBV7-9 | TGTGCCAGCAGCCAAAACACTGAAGCTTTCTTT | CASSQNTEAFF
TRBJ2-7 | 14 | TRBD2 | NA | TRBV18 | TGTGCCAGCTCACCCGCGGGACTAGCCTACGAGCAGTACTTC | CASSPAGLAYEQYF
TRBJ1-4 | 15 | TRBD1 | NA | TRBV7-2 | TGTGCCAGCAGCTTGGTGTCGGACAGGGCTGAAAAACTGTTTTTT | CASSLVSDRAEKLFF
TRBJ2-5 | 16 | NA | NA | TRBV7-8 | TGTGCCAGCAGCCTCCAAGACATACAGGGTAGAGAGACCCAGTACTTC | CASSLQDIQGRETQYF
TRBJ2-7 | 16 | TRBD2 | NA | TRBV29-1 | TGCAGCAAGAGGCGGCCAGCGGGAGTCTTCTTCTACGAGCAGTACTTC | CSKRRPAGVFFYEQYF
TRBJ1-6 | 16 | NA | once | TRBV4-3 | TGCGCCAGCAGCCAAGATTGGACGCTCTCGGGATCACCCCTCCACTTT | CASSQDWTLSGSPLHF